One TCR beta chain is described in this entry. The CDR3 is made up of 16 amino acids. Germline V gives CDR1 SGHRS, CDR2 YFSETQ. The junction had 9 bases not matched to a gene; V was cut back by 4 bases and J by 2 bases. The entry originates in a study of blood T cell repertoires in COVID-19. In the study overall: From T cells, B-cell-depleted T cells, or PBMCs came the material, which was cDNA or gDNA.

Across under 25 US areas, participants ranged in age from about 18 to 90 years. Participants reported their clinical history, and cohort assignment relied on those reports. In the study's own analysis: Estimates of nucleated cell counts were drawn from the amplification of reference gene primers. Here immunoSEQ multiplex PCR was the method, and the copy in TCRdb shows in-frame clones only, minus some. Clonal size and the V and J genes are those of that table, whereas D and trimming came from the DNA. The data hold roughly 500,000 clones, with 70% to 90% observed a single time. The chain recombines TRBV5-1 with TRBJ2-1; 7 positions agree with TRBD1. Specimen: PBMCs or T cells enriched from blood (not recorded which). The receptor comes from a woman in her sixties or seventies who had recovered from COVID-19. CDR3 bases: TGCGCCAGCAGCACCCATTTTGACAGGGCCTACAATGAGCAGTTCTTC. It codes for CASSTHFDRAYNEQFF.